The 5 T cell receptor beta chains listed next were all sequenced from one sample in a study of cytomegalovirus exposure and HLA in healthy donors listed by TCRdb under 2017. Library method: the immunoSEQ multiplex PCR assay. The source is immuneACCESS, and TCRdb retained only in-frame sequences with V and J called. Part of the clones is not carried over; for the studies checked, unresolved V genes explain less than half of this, and the remainder is unexplained. The sample includes some 130,000 clones, with approximately 94% observed a single time. Together, the top ten hold less than 2% of the sample. Input material: PBMCs. The receptors stem from a man aged 18 to 30 in good health and CMV-seropositive.

This chain uses TRBV5-1 with TRBJ2-2; possibly TRBD2 for D (7 bases). Germline V gene sequence: CDR1 SGHRS, CDR2 YFSETQ. The length of the CDR3 is 16 residues. Trimming removed 0 bases at V and 6 bases at J, with 15 bases between. CDR3 DNA sequence: TGCGCCAGCAGCTTGGTTGCGGGGGCACCCCCCGGGGAGCTGTTTTTT. Translated, it gives CASSLVAGAPPGELFF.

The chain joins TRBV9 to TRBJ2-1, with TRBD1 matching over 8 bases. CDR1 and CDR2 (germline): SGDLS, YYNGEE. V gave up 3 bases and J gave up 10 bases; unmatched junction bases: 27. This CDR3 has 20 residues. DNA for the CDR3: TGTGCCAGCAGCGAGGGTGGAACAGGGGGAAACTGGGGGCTGATCGGGGAGCAGTTCTTC. It translates to CASSEGGTGGNWGLIGEQFF.

In the case of this clone: One junction end disagrees with the germline gene, perhaps due to a read error. V usage is TRBV2 and J usage is TRBJ2-2; TRBD2 agrees at 9 bases. Germline V gives CDR1 SNHLY, CDR2 FYNNEI. The CDR3 runs 14 residues. The DNA for the CDR3 is TGTGCCAGCAAACCTAGCGGGAACGCCGGGGAGCTGTTTTTT. Translation gives CASKPSGNAGELFF.

The chain links TRBV7-8 to TRBJ1-2; TRBD1 agrees at 7 bases. The germline CDR1 and CDR2 sequences are SGHVS and FQNEAQ. With 6 bases clipped from V and 4 bases from J, the junction kept 14 bases outside the gene matches. The CDR3 covers 16 residues. CDR3 nucleotide sequence: TGTGCCAGCAGTCCTGATTCGGGACAGAGCCTCTATGGCTACACCTTC. This translates into CASSPDSGQSLYGYTF.

V usage is TRBV28 and J usage is TRBJ1-1; D is unresolved. CDR3 length equals 13 residues. V lost 4 bases and J 12 bases, leaving 18 bases between the germline ends. CDR1 MDHEN and CDR2 SYDVKM come from the germline V gene. CDR3 in DNA: TGTGCCAGCAGTTCTGCGAGTGGGCGCGGGTCTTTCTTT. This sequence encodes CASSSASGRGSFF.